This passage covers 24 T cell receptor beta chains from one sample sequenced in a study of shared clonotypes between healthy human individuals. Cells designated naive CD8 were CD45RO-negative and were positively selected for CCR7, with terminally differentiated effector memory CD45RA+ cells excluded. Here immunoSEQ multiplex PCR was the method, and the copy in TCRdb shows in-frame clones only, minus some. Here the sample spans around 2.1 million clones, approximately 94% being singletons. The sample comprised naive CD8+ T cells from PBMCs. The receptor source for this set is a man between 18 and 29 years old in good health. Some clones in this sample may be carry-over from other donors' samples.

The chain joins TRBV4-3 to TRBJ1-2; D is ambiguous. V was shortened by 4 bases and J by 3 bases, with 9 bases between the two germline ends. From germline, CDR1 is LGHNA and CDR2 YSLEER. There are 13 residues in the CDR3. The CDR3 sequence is CASSPNSDYGYTF. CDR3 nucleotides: TGCGCCAGCAGCCCCAATTCCGACTATGGCTACACCTTC.

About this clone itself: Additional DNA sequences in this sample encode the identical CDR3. The CDR3 here is CASSEAPGGYGYTF. The CDR3, as DNA: TGTGCCAGCAGTGAAGCGCCGGGGGGCTATGGCTACACCTTC. This sequence joins TRBV6-1 and TRBJ1-2; weak D call: TRBD1 (5 bases). V was trimmed by 0 bases and J by 4 bases, leaving 9 bases between them. CDR3 size: 14 residues. Germline CDR1 and CDR2: MNHNS and SASEGT.

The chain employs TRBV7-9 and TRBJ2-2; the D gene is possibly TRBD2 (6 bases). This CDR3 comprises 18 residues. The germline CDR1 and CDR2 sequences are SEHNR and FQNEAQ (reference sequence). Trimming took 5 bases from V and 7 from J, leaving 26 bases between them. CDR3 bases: TGTGCCAGCAGCCCGACGGGTTGGTTGCGGGGTGCGGACGGGGAGCTGTTTTTT. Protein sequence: CASSPTGWLRGADGELFF.

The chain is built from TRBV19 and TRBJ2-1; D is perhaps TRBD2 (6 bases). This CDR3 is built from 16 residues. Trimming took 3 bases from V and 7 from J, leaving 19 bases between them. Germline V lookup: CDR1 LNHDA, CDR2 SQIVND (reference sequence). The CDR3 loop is CASSMWGGLARNEQFF. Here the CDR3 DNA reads TGTGCCAGTAGTATGTGGGGTGGGCTAGCGAGAAATGAGCAGTTCTTC.

The CDR3 region has the DNA TGCGCCAGCAGCTTGGTGGGACTAGCGGTGAACACCGGGGAGCTGTTTTTT. Its translation: CASSLVGLAVNTGELFF. V usage is TRBV5-1 and J usage is TRBJ2-2, with TRBD2 matching 11 bases. Unmatched junction bases numbered 2, after V lost 0 bases and J lost 1 base. CDR1 is SGHRS and CDR2 is YFSETQ in the germline V gene. The CDR3 covers 17 residues.

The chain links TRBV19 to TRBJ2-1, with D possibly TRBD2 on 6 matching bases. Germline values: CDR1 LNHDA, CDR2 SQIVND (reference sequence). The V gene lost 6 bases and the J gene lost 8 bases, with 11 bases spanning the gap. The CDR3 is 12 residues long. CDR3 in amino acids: CASRVGRDEQFF. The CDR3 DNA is TGTGCCAGTAGGGTCGGGAGAGATGAGCAGTTCTTC.

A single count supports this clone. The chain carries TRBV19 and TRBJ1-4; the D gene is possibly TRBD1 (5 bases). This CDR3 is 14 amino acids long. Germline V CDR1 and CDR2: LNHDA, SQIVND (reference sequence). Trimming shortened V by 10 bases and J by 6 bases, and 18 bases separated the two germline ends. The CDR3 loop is CATGGIQEDEKLFF. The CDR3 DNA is TGTGCCACTGGGGGTATCCAGGAGGATGAAAAACTGTTTTTT. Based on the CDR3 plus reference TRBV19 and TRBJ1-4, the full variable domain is DGGITQSPKYLFRKEGQNVTLSCEQNLNHDAMYWYRQDPGQGLRLIYYSQIVNDFQKGDIAEGYSVSREKKESFPLTVTSAQKNPTAFYLCATGGIQEDEKLFFGSGTQLSVL.

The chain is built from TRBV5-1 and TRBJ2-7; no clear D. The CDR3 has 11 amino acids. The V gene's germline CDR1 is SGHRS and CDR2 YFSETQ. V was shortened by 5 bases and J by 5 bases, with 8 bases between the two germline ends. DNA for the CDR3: TGCGCCAGCAGGCTTACCCACGAGCAGTACTTC. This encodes CASRLTHEQYF.

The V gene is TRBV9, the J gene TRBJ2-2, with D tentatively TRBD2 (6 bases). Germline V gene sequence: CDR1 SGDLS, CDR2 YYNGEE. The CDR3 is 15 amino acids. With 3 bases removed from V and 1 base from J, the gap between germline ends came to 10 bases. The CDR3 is CASSEVGGNTGELFF. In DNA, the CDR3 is TGTGCCAGCAGCGAGGTGGGAGGGAACACCGGGGAGCTGTTTTTT.

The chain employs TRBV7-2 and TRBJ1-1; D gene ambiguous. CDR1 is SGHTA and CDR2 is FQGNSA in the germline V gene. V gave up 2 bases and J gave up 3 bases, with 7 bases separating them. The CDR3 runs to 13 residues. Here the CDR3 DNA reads TGTGCCAGCAGCTTATACCGGGACACTGAAGCTTTCTTT. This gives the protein CASSLYRDTEAFF. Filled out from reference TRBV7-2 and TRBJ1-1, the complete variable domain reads GAGVSQSPSNKVTEKGKDVELRCDPISGHTALYWYRQSLGQGLEFLIYFQGNSAPDKSGLPSDRFSAERTGGSVSTLTIQRTQQEDSAVYLCASSLYRDTEAFFGQGTRLTVV.

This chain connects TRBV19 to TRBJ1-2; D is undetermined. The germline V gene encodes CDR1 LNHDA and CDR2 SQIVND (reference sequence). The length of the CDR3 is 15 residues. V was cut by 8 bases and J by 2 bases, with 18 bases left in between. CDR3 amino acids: CASYGPGLANYGYTF. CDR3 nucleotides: TGTGCCAGTTACGGACCCGGCTTAGCCAACTATGGCTACACCTTC. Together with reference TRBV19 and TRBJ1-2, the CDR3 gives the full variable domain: DGGITQSPKYLFRKEGQNVTLSCEQNLNHDAMYWYRQDPGQGLRLIYYSQIVNDFQKGDIAEGYSVSREKKESFPLTVTSAQKNPTAFYLCASYGPGLANYGYTFGSGTRLTVV.

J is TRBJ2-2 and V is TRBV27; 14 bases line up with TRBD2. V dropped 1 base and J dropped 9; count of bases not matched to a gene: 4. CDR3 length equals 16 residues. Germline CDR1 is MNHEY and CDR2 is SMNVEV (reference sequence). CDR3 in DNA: TGTGCCAGCAGTTTATTGGGACTAGCGGGGGAGCGGGAGCTGTTTTTT. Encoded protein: CASSLLGLAGERELFF.

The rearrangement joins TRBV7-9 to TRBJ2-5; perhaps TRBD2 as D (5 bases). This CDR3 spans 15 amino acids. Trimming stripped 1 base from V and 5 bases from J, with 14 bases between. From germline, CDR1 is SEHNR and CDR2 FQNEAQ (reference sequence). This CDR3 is CASSLVSLASETQYF. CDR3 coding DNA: TGTGCCAGCAGCTTAGTCTCATTAGCGTCGGAGACCCAGTACTTC.

CDR3 sequence: CAWILGLLNPPFF. The DNA for the CDR3 is TGTGCCTGGATTCTGGGTCTATTAAATCCCCCCTTCTTT. This sequence joins TRBV30 and TRBJ1-1; D is undetermined. Germline V lookup: CDR1 GTSNPN, CDR2 SVGIG (reference sequence). Trimming took off 4 bases at V and 14 bases at J, with 23 bases between the two ends. CDR3 length: 13 amino acids. Together with reference TRBV30 and TRBJ1-1, the CDR3 gives the full variable domain: SQTIHQWPATLVQPVGSPLSLECTVEGTSNPNLYWYRQAAGRGLQLLFYSVGIGQISSEVPQNLSASRPQDRQFILSSKKLLLSDSGFYLCAWILGLLNPPFFGQGTRLTVV.

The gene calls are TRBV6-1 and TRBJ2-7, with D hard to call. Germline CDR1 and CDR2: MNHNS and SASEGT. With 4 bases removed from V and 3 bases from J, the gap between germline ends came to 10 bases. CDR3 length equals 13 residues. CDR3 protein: CASSGRWDYEQYF. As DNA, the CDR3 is TGTGCCAGCAGTGGGCGGTGGGACTACGAGCAGTACTTC.

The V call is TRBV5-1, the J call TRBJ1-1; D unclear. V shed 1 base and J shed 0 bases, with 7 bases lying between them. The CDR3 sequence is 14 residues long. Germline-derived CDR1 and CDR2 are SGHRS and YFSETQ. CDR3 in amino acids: CASSLTDMNTEAFF. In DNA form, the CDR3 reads TGCGCCAGCAGCTTGACAGATATGAACACTGAAGCTTTCTTT.

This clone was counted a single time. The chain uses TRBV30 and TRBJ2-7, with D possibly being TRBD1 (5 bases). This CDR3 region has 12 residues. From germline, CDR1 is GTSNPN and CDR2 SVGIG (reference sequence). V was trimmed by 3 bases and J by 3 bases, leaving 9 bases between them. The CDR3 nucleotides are TGTGCCTGGAGATTGACAGTCTACGAGCAGTACTTC. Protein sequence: CAWRLTVYEQYF. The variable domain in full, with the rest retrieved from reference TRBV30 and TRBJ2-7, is SQTIHQWPATLVQPVGSPLSLECTVEGTSNPNLYWYRQAAGRGLQLLFYSVGIGQISSEVPQNLSASRPQDRQFILSSKKLLLSDSGFYLCAWRLTVYEQYFGPGTRLTVT.

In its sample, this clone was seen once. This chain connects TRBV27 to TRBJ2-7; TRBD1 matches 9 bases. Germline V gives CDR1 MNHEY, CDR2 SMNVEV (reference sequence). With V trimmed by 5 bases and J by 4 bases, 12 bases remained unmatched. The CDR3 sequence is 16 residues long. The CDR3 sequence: CASSGGGQGSKYEQYF. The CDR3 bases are TGTGCCAGCAGTGGGGGGGGACAGGGAAGTAAGTACGAGCAGTACTTC.

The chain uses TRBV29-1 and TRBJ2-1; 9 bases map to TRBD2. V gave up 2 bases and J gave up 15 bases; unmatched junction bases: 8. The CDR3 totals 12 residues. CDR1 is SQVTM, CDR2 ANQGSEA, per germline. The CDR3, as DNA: TGCAGCGTTGAATCCCTAGCGGGACGTCCGTTCTTC. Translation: CSVESLAGRPFF.

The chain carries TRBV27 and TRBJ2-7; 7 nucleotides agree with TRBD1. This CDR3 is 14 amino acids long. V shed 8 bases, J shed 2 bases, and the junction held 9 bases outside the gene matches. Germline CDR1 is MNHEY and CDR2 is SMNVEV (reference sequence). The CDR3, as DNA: TGTGCCAGCGCGAACAGGGGAACGACCTACGAGCAGTACTTC. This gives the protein CASANRGTTYEQYF.

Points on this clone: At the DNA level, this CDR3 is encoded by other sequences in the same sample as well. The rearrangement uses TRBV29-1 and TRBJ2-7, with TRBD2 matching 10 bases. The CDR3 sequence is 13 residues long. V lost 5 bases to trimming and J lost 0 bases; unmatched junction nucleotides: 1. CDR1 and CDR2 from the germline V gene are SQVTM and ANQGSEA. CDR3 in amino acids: CSVTSGNSYEQYF. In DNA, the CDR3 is TGCAGCGTTACTAGCGGGAACTCCTACGAGCAGTACTTC.

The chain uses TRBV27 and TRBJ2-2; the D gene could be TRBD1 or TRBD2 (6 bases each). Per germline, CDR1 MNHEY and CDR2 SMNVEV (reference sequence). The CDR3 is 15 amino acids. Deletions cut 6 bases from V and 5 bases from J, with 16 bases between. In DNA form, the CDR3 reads TGTGCCAGCAGCCCAAGGGGGGTTTTGACCGGGGAGCTGTTTTTT. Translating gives CASSPRGVLTGELFF.

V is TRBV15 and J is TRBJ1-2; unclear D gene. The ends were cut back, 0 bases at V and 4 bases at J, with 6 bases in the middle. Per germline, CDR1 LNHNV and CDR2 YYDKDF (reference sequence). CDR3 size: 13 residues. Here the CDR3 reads CATSREATYGYTF. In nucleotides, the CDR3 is TGTGCCACCAGCAGAGAAGCGACCTATGGCTACACCTTC.

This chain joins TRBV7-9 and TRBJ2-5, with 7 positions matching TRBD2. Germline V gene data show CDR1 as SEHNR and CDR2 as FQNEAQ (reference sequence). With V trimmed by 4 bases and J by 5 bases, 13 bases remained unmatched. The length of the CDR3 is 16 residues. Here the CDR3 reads CASSSTGGREWETQYF. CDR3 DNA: TGTGCCAGCAGCTCAACTGGGGGGAGGGAATGGGAGACCCAGTACTTC.